This T cell receptor beta chain was retrieved from a study of cytomegalovirus exposure and HLA in healthy donors (dated by TCRdb to 2017 to 2019). Study-level background: An earlier analysis of roughly 610 of the donors reported about 300 Gb of sequence data and roughly 120 million unique TCR beta sequences obtained from about 179 million T cells. The study was designed to test whether signatures of past pathogen exposure could be identified by cataloging public T cell receptors. In a later analysis, previously published TCR beta repertoires from more than 500 donors were re-analyzed and high-resolution HLA genotyping was added so that TCR occurrence patterns could be studied. Of the 350 to 450 genotyped donors, roughly 80% were placed in the genetic ancestry cluster associated with self-reported Caucasian donors. Because of strong linkage in the cohort, four or five DR-DQ haplotypes were treated as single units for association and clustering. Donor age, sex, ethnicity and CMV serostatus were compiled alongside the repertoire data. The later analysis used no new phenotypic data to find candidate immune exposures, relying instead on TCR beta sequences and their occurrence across donors. Typing coverage varied by locus: 629-630 donors for A, B, C, DRB1 and DQB1; approximately 560 for DQA1; 606 for DPA1; roughly 450 for DPB1. Genome-wide SNP genotypes for about three fifths of the roughly 670 donors were used in a later genetic analysis, which treated that subset as a discovery cohort. Class I and class II HLA loci were covered by the typing at four-digit resolution. An early release covering roughly 640 HLA-typed donors comprised about 300 gigabases of sequencing data and about 90 million unique TCR sequences. To decide whether each TCR beta V gene segment behaved as functional or pseudogenic, an earlier analysis of some 570 of the donors relied on high-throughput TCR beta sequencing. High-throughput TCR immunosequencing, statistical association of individual TCRs with disease status, and machine learning were combined to predict cytomegalovirus infection status. All discovery cohort repertoires had been generated on a single sequencing platform. Among roughly 400 genotyped donors of the cohort, an average of approximately 200,000 unique TCR beta nucleotide sequences was sequenced per donor, of which 15% to 20% were non-productive. The T cell repertoires of 666 subjects were profiled by immunosequencing and related to cytomegalovirus serostatus. A separate validation cohort of roughly 110 different subjects was used in addition to the approximately 640-subject first cohort. Broader findings and caveats from the paper: An earlier analysis of around 500 of the donors showed that most TCR beta V segments appeared in productive rearrangements either about 87% or about 30% of the time, which broadly matched IMGT annotations. A later analysis reported that several top co-occurrence clusters appeared linked to parvovirus B19, influenza, CMV and Epstein-Barr virus. Fewer than 20 rarely observed V segments, including chromosome 9 orphons, were excluded from the earlier analysis of approximately 500 of the donors because counts were too low. The authors suggested that the approach could potentially be generalized to other disease states and immunological phenotypes. A few of the identified cytomegalovirus-associated TCR beta chains were confirmed in vitro to be specific for cytomegalovirus antigens. Strong co-occurrence of HLA alleles, especially DR and DQ, made assigning TCR associations to individual alleles difficult. In a later analysis, the rate of TCR association differed among HLA loci, with DRB1 alleles having the most associated TCRs and HLA-C alleles having the fewest. CMV serostatus was the only immune exposure information available for the cohort. An association between a missense DCLRE1C variant and V-gene and J-gene trimming of TCR beta chains was found in a later genetic analysis and replicated in an independent cohort. Linkage disequilibrium might explain the correlated functional status among segregating V segments, but an unknown experimental factor could not be ruled out. In both the original and validation cohorts, the classifier was reported to diagnose cytomegalovirus status with high specificity and sensitivity. The presence/absence analyses assumed that sequencing depth was roughly uniform across donors, and that assumption may not be true. This cohort had only TCR beta chains sequenced, and the lack of alpha or paired-chain data limited which features could be detected. In a later analysis, HLA-associated TCR beta chains showed more clonal expansion and lower generation probabilities than non-associated chains that were equally common. Because HLA typing was missing for some donors at each locus, association tests included only the typed subset. A group of highly shared sequence variants was considered likely to be a technical artifact of the sequencing pipeline. The study listed 150 to 200 TCR beta chains as associated with cytomegalovirus. A further reported finding was that TCR beta sequences accurately predicted the HLA-A and HLA-B alleles for most subjects in the first cohort. Specific HLA alleles were associated with 15,000 to 20,000 TCR beta sequences at a false discovery rate of 0.05 in a later analysis. Most TCR sequences were observed very rarely across donors, whereas some public TCRs were present in many individuals. A later genetic analysis reported fewer N-insertions in productive TCRs among donors in an Asian-associated ancestry cluster than the 666-donor mean. In a later analysis, most CMV-associated TCR beta chains were found to appear HLA-restricted, with HLA associations seemingly driven largely by CMV exposure.

The cohort was made up of around 720 healthy bone marrow donors. At the time of sampling, all cohort members were nominally healthy, though unrecorded immune exposures were likely present. The donor was CMV seropositive and belonged to the group of more than 250 seropositive cohort members. Each donor provided a peripheral blood sample, and peripheral blood mononuclear cells were used for TCR beta sequencing. The Qiagen DNeasy Blood Extraction Kit was used to extract genomic DNA from the blood cell samples. The library was made by the immunoSEQ multiplex PCR assay. A mixture of 60 forward primers for TCR Vbeta segments and 13 reverse primers for TCR Jbeta segments was used in the multiplex PCR. The CDR3 region of rearranged TCR beta genes was amplified from genomic DNA by a multiplex PCR assay. The Illumina HiSeq System was used to sequence the amplified TCR beta libraries as 87-base-pair reads. Processing in the source paper ran as follows. A later analysis tallied around 87 million unique TCR beta chains across the 666 repertoires, and about 12 million of those chains were shared by two or more donors. Raw reads were error-corrected and collapsed into unique sequences by a nearest-neighbor algorithm in which closely related sequences were merged to remove PCR and sequencing errors. V, D and J gene segments were assigned by aligning CDR3 sequences to IMGT reference sequences. For a sequence to be retained, at least a six-nucleotide match to both a V gene segment and a J gene segment was required. Rearrangements were classified as productive when the CDR3 lacked stop codons and remained in frame with V and J, and all other rearrangements were classified as non-productive. Following IMGT convention, CDR3 was defined as the stretch from the second conserved V-encoded cysteine to the conserved J-encoded phenylalanine. The earlier analysis of roughly 590 of the donors excluded sequences that lacked an unambiguous match to a single V gene segment. In an earlier analysis of approximately 550 of the donors, V segments were called functional above 56.7% productive rearrangements and were called segregating when the between-donor standard deviation exceeded 5%. To diagnose cytomegalovirus status from the catalog of TCR beta chain sequences, a statistical classification framework was built. In a later analysis, V and J genes were assigned by comparing TCR nucleotide sequences against IMGT/GENE-DB human TR gene sequences. The TCRdist pipeline was used in a later analysis to assign CDR3 sequences and most-parsimonious VDJ recombination scenarios. In a later analysis, each TCR beta chain was defined by its CDR3 amino acid sequence together with its V-gene family, and reads lacking a unique V-gene family were excluded. To address suspected cross-contamination and a sequencing artifact, a later analysis removed approximately 590 highly shared, low-generation-probability nucleotide sequences. A later analysis calculated a clonal expansion index for each public chain from normalized within-repertoire ranks of inferred template counts. Generation probabilities in a later analysis came from a VDJ recombination model fitted to out-of-frame rearrangements, and those results were checked against IGoR. Hypergeometric tests were used in a later analysis to score TCR-TCR, TCR-HLA and TCR-CMV co-occurrence, with a repertoire-size bias correction applied to the TCR pairs. False discovery rates were estimated in a later analysis by permuting HLA or CMV assignments 20 times. In a later analysis, co-occurring TCRs were grouped using DBSCAN, and TCRdist sequence similarity was added for clustering within HLA-allele-positive subsets. Co-occurrence clustering excluded repertoires with fewer than 30,000 or more than 120,000 public chains, plus five with anomalous nucleotide sharing. TCRdb retrieved this table from immuneACCESS and kept in-frame rearrangements only. Not all clones are present; in checked studies, unresolved V genes account for under half, and no reason is known for the remainder. That table is the source of V, J and clone size, and D and trimming were worked out from the DNA. This sample holds 150,000 to 200,000 clones; about 65% were observed only once. Clones ranked in the top ten supply approximately 4.5% of the sample.

As to this clone: Its antigen is still unknown. Per-base quality was not reported, and no clone a single base away is much larger than it.

This receptor was obtained from a woman younger than 30 in good health and CMV-seropositive. The source material was PBMCs.

The bases read TGTGCCACCATTACCGGCGGGATTTACGGCTATGGCTACACCTTC. This gives the protein CATITGGIYGYGYTF. The sequence joins TRBV19 to TRBJ1-2; the D gene is unclear. CDR1 and CDR2 are read off the germline V gene (reference sequence) as LNHDA and SQIVND. V is shortened by 10 bases, J by 4 bases, and the region joining them spans 22 bases. The CDR3 goes from the cysteine to the phenylalanine over 15 residues. The sequence is cut down to CDR3 DNA, 45 bases in frame from base 1.